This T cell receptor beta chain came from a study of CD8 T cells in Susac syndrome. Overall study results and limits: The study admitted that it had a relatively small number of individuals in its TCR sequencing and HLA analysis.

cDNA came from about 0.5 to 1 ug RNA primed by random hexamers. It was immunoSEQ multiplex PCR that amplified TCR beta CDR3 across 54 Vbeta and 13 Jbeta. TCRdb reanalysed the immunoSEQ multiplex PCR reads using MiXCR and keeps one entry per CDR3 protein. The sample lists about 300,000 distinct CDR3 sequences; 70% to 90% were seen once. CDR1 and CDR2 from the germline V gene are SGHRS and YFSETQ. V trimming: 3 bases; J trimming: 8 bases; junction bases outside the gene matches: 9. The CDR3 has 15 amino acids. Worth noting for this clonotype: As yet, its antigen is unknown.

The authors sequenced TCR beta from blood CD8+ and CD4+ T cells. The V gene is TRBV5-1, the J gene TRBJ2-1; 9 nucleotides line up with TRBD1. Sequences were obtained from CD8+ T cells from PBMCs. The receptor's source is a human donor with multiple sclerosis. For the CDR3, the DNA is TGCGCCAGCAGCTCCACAGGGGGCGCGTTCCATGAGCAGTTCTTC. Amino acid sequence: CASSSTGGAFHEQFF.